These 27 T cell receptor beta chains came from one sample sequenced in a study of shared clonotypes between healthy human individuals. Data came from immunoSEQ multiplex PCR; TCRdb stores just in-frame clones and leaves some out. The sample yields around 88,000 clones, 60% to 75% seen once. Source material: memory CD8+ T cells sorted from blood. The subset was: CD45RO+ cells pooled with CCR7-negative TemRA cells. These TCRs come from a man aged 30 to 39 in good health.

Comment on this clone: One base away lies a much larger clone, so this may be a sequencing read error. The chain uses TRBV7-2 and TRBJ2-1; 8 nucleotides line up with TRBD1. Germline V gives CDR1 SGHTA, CDR2 FQGNSA. V shed 5 bases and J 8 bases; nucleotides not matched to a gene: 8. The CDR3 spans 14 residues. CDR3 loop: CASSTYRGCYEQFF. DNA for the CDR3: TGTGCCAGCAGCACGTACAGGGGGTGCTATGAGCAGTTCTTC.

The sample holds a few counts of this clone. The chain recombines TRBV5-1 with TRBJ2-1; 8 nucleotides align to TRBD2. CDR3 length equals 15 residues. Losses at the gene ends were 0 bases for V and 8 bases for J; bases not matched to a gene: 7. CDR1 is SGHRS, CDR2 YFSETQ, per germline. The CDR3 DNA follows: TGCGCCAGCAGCTTGGTAGGACCTAGCGGGCATGAGCAGTTCTTC. Its translation: CASSLVGPSGHEQFF.

Turning to this clone: This sequence may be a read error, since a much larger clone differs from it by one base. Other DNA sequences in this specimen translate into the identical CDR3. Here the CDR3 DNA reads TGCGCCACCGAACCGGGAACAAACACCGGGGAGCTGTTTTTT. Encoded protein: CATEPGTNTGELFF. V is TRBV15 and J is TRBJ2-2, with D perhaps matching TRBD2 (5 bases). Germline lookup yields CDR1 LNHNV and CDR2 YYDKDF (reference sequence). CDR3 length: 14 residues.

The chain couples TRBV13 to TRBJ1-2; 9 nucleotides agree with TRBD1. This CDR3 is built from 15 residues. V trimming: 2 bases; J trimming: 4 bases; junction bases outside the gene matches: 5. Per the germline V gene, CDR1 is PRHDT and CDR2 is FYEKMQ (reference sequence). The CDR3 DNA follows: TGTGCCAGCAGCTTAACAGGGGGCTGGGGCTATGGCTACACCTTC. Its protein is CASSLTGGWGYGYTF. The full variable domain, its missing parts supplied by reference TRBV13 and TRBJ1-2, is AAGVIQSPRHLIKEKRETATLKCYPIPRHDTVYWYQQGPGQDPQFLISFYEKMQSDKGSIPDRFSAQQFSDYHSELNMSSLELGDSALYFCASSLTGGWGYGYTFGSGTRLTVV.

V is TRBV25-1 and J is TRBJ2-5; TRBD2 aligns across 10 bases. V gave up 5 bases and J gave up 2 bases; unmatched junction bases: 11. The CDR3 contains 17 residues. The germline V gene has CDR1 MGHDK and CDR2 SYGVNS. CDR3 region: CASSWAPTSGLQETQYF. The CDR3 bases are TGTGCCAGCAGTTGGGCCCCGACTAGCGGGTTACAAGAGACCCAGTACTTC. Looking up the rest from reference TRBV25-1 and TRBJ2-5 gives the full variable domain: EADIYQTPRYLVIGTGKKITLECSQTMGHDKMYWYQQDPGMELHLIHYSYGVNSTEKGDLSSESTVSRIRTEHFPLTLESARPSHTSQYLCASSWAPTSGLQETQYFGPGTRLLVL.

The chain carries TRBV30 and TRBJ2-2; D is undetermined. Germline V lookup: CDR1 GTSNPN, CDR2 SVGIG (reference sequence). The CDR3 is 13 amino acids. V was trimmed by 0 bases and J by 6 bases, leaving 8 bases between them. In DNA, the CDR3 is TGTGCCTGGAGTGTTTTATCAGCCGGGGAGCTGTTTTTT. Residues: CAWSVLSAGELFF.

J is TRBJ2-2 and V is TRBV6-1; D gene unclear. The germline V gene encodes CDR1 MNHNS and CDR2 SASEGT. The V end lost 7 bases, the J end lost 0 bases, and 9 bases lay between the germline ends. CDR3 length equals 14 residues. The CDR3 here is CASTRQTNTGELFF. In DNA, the CDR3 is TGTGCCAGCACGAGGCAGACGAACACCGGGGAGCTGTTTTTT.

The chain carries TRBV6-1 and TRBJ1-1; D possibly corresponds to TRBD1 (5 bases). CDR1 MNHNS and CDR2 SASEGT come from the germline V gene. The CDR3 consists of 15 residues. Trimming took 0 bases from V and 1 from J, leaving 9 bases between them. The chain's CDR3 is CASSEAPGTNTEAFF. CDR3 DNA sequence: TGTGCCAGCAGTGAAGCGCCGGGGACGAACACTGAAGCTTTCTTT.

This clone is a singleton in its sample. The rearrangement joins TRBV7-9 to TRBJ2-1; 7 bases map to TRBD1. In germline, CDR1 is SEHNR, CDR2 FQNEAQ (reference sequence). The CDR3 is 15 residues long. The V gene end was trimmed by 5 bases and the J gene end by 4 bases; junction bases not matched to a gene: 8. The chain's CDR3 is CASSPIGGQYNEQFF. In nucleotides, the CDR3 is TGTGCCAGCAGCCCGATAGGGGGACAGTACAATGAGCAGTTCTTC.

The chain is built from TRBV7-8 and TRBJ2-7; 9 nucleotides line up with TRBD2. The CDR3 totals 17 residues. Germline trimming cut 3 bases from V and 3 bases from J; bases unmatched to any gene: 12. Germline CDR1 reads SGHVS; CDR2 reads FQNEAQ. The CDR3: CASSFDLGGRVGYEQYF. The DNA for the CDR3 is TGTGCCAGCAGCTTTGACCTTGGCGGGAGGGTCGGCTACGAGCAGTACTTC.

This chain joins TRBV11-2 and TRBJ1-5; D is perhaps TRBD1 (6 bases). The V end was cut by 1 base, the J end by 6 bases, with 13 bases between. This CDR3 contains 15 residues. Germline V gene lookup returns CDR1 SGHAT and CDR2 FQNNGV. CDR3 loop: CASSLGVTGFQPQHF. In DNA form, the CDR3 reads TGTGCCAGCAGCTTAGGAGTTACAGGGTTTCAGCCCCAGCATTTT.

This clone was counted between two and nine times. Other DNA sequences of this sample code for an identical CDR3. The V and J genes are TRBV6-1 and TRBJ2-3; TRBD2 matches at 14 bases. Germline CDR1 is MNHNS and CDR2 is SASEGT. V trimming: 3 bases; J trimming: 4 bases; junction bases outside the gene matches: 0. This CDR3 contains 15 residues. This CDR3 is CASSEGLAGADTQYF. For the CDR3, the DNA is TGTGCCAGCAGTGAGGGACTAGCGGGAGCAGATACGCAGTATTTT.

The chain couples TRBV9 to TRBJ2-1; D not certain. The CDR3 runs 12 residues. CDR1 is SGDLS, CDR2 YYNGEE, per germline. V was pared by 0 bases and J by 2 bases, with 0 bases between. The CDR3 spells CASSVAYNEQFF. As DNA, the CDR3 is TGTGCCAGCAGCGTAGCCTACAATGAGCAGTTCTTC. The variable domain in full, with the rest retrieved from reference TRBV9 and TRBJ2-1, is DSGVTQTPKHLITATGQRVTLRCSPRSGDLSVYWYQQSLDQGLQFLIQYYNGEERAKGNILERFSAQQFPDLHSELNLSSLELGDSALYFCASSVAYNEQFFGPGTRLTVL.

The chain carries TRBV7-9 and TRBJ2-3; D unresolved. Deletions cut 3 bases from V and 7 bases from J, with 8 bases between. CDR3 length: 12 amino acids. Germline lookup yields CDR1 SEHNR and CDR2 FQNEAQ (reference sequence). The CDR3 sequence is CASSLGSNTQYF. CDR3 bases: TGTGCCAGCAGCTTGGGCTCCAATACGCAGTATTTT.

The J gene is TRBJ2-1, the V gene TRBV29-1; TRBD1 matches 8 bases. The ends lost 3 bases at V and 1 base at J; junction bases unmatched: 5. Germline V gives CDR1 SQVTM, CDR2 ANQGSEA. The CDR3 runs 15 residues. The CDR3 DNA is TGCAGCGTTGAGCCCGGGACAGGATCCTACAATGAGCAGTTCTTC. Residues: CSVEPGTGSYNEQFF.

The chain employs TRBV6-4 and TRBJ2-3; weak D call: TRBD2 (6 bases). The CDR3 totals 15 residues. CDR1 and CDR2 from the germline V gene are MRHNA and SNTAGT. V lost 4 bases and J lost 0, with 11 bases in between. The CDR3 sequence is CASSVGTSSTDTQYF. The CDR3 DNA follows: TGTGCCAGCAGTGTAGGGACTTCTAGCACAGATACGCAGTATTTT.

The chain combines TRBV18 with TRBJ2-7, with D possibly TRBD1 on 5 matching bases. Germline values: CDR1 KGHSH, CDR2 LQKENI. The V end was cut by 3 bases, the J end by 2 bases, with 11 bases between. The CDR3 length is 14 residues. Written as DNA, the CDR3 is TGTGCCAGCTCACCCTCAGGGTTCACCTACGAGCAGTACTTC. Protein: CASSPSGFTYEQYF.

The CDR3 sequence is CASSHPPSGGNTEAFF. DNA for the CDR3: TGTGCCAGCAGCCATCCACCGTCAGGGGGAAACACTGAAGCTTTCTTT. V usage is TRBV4-2 and J usage is TRBJ1-1; 7 nucleotides align to TRBD1. Germline CDR1 and CDR2: LGHNA and YNFKEQ. Germline trimming cut 3 bases from V and 2 bases from J; bases unmatched to any gene: 9. The CDR3 contains 16 residues.

The rearrangement links TRBV2 to TRBJ2-1; 10 positions agree with TRBD2. Losses at the gene ends were 11 bases for V and 7 bases for J; bases not matched to a gene: 11. CDR1 is SNHLY and CDR2 is FYNNEI in the germline V gene. This CDR3 has 14 amino acids. Here the CDR3 DNA reads TGTGCCGGTCAATTCAGCGGGAGGGCAAATGAGCAGTTCTTC. Amino acids: CAGQFSGRANEQFF.

V and J are TRBV19 and TRBJ2-1; the match to TRBD2 covers 12 bases. The CDR3 is 16 residues long. Germline V gene data show CDR1 as LNHDA and CDR2 as SQIVND (reference sequence). J was trimmed by 8 bases and V by 5 bases; bases with no gene match: 10. The CDR3 protein is CASSGRGLAGGDEQFF. The CDR3 nucleotides are TGTGCCAGTAGTGGCCGGGGACTAGCGGGTGGGGATGAGCAGTTCTTC.

The chain couples TRBV6-1 to TRBJ1-2; D possibly corresponds to TRBD1 (5 bases). This CDR3 has 15 residues. Deletions cut 6 bases from V and 4 bases from J, with 18 bases between. Per the germline V gene, CDR1 is MNHNS and CDR2 is SASEGT. The DNA for the CDR3 is TGTGCCAGCAGCCCCGTTTTCGCGGGGGGCTATGGCTACACCTTC. Protein: CASSPVFAGGYGYTF.

The chain carries TRBV6-5 and TRBJ2-5; D gene unclear. The length of the CDR3 is 13 residues. Germline V gives CDR1 MNHEY, CDR2 SVGAGI. Trimming shortened V by 4 bases and J by 7 bases, and 13 bases separated the two germline ends. CDR3 DNA sequence: TGTGCCAGCAGTTCGGGCCTAGATGGGACCCAGTACTTC. It encodes CASSSGLDGTQYF.

This chain links TRBV29-1 with TRBJ2-1; D gene ambiguous. This CDR3 is 10 amino acids long. Germline V gene data show CDR1 as SQVTM and CDR2 as ANQGSEA. The CDR3 protein is CSARSNEQFF. The CDR3 DNA follows: TGCAGTGCCCGCTCCAATGAGCAGTTCTTC.

The chain uses TRBV5-4 and TRBJ2-7, with TRBD2 as a possible D gene (6 bases). CDR3 length equals 14 residues. Germline CDR1 SGHNT, CDR2 YYREEE (reference sequence). V was shortened by 4 bases and J by 0 bases, with 11 bases between the two germline ends. CDR3 DNA sequence: TGTGCCAGCAGCCCGGGGGTGGGCTCCTACGAGCAGTACTTC. This translates into CASSPGVGSYEQYF.

CDR3 sequence reads: CASRGLAGPLGDEQFF. In DNA, the CDR3 is TGTGCCAGCAGGGGGCTAGCGGGGCCCCTGGGTGATGAGCAGTTCTTC. The genes are TRBV7-9 and TRBJ2-1; TRBD2 matches at 9 bases. The CDR3 has 16 residues. Germline trimming cut 6 bases from V and 8 bases from J; bases unmatched to any gene: 14. Germline CDR1 reads SEHNR; CDR2 reads FQNEAQ (reference sequence).

The chain couples TRBV25-1 to TRBJ2-1; possible D gene TRBD1, 6 bases. Per germline, CDR1 MGHDK and CDR2 SYGVNS. This CDR3 spans 15 amino acids. Trimming removed 3 bases at V and 0 bases at J, with 9 bases between. For the CDR3, the DNA is TGTGCCAGCAGTGAGTCGGGACACTCCTACAATGAGCAGTTCTTC. This codes for CASSESGHSYNEQFF. Full variable domain (rest looked up from reference TRBV25-1 and TRBJ2-1): EADIYQTPRYLVIGTGKKITLECSQTMGHDKMYWYQQDPGMELHLIHYSYGVNSTEKGDLSSESTVSRIRTEHFPLTLESARPSHTSQYLCASSESGHSYNEQFFGPGTRLTVL.

The chain's CDR3 is CASSQDSYEQYF. The CDR3 coding sequence is TGTGCCAGCAGTCAGGACAGCTACGAGCAGTACTTC. The V and J genes are TRBV6-5 and TRBJ2-7, with D possibly matching TRBD1 (6 bases). Between the trimmed V and J ends, which lost 5 bases and 3 bases, there was a span of 8 bases. The CDR3 consists of 12 residues. Germline V CDR1 and CDR2: MNHEY, SVGAGI.